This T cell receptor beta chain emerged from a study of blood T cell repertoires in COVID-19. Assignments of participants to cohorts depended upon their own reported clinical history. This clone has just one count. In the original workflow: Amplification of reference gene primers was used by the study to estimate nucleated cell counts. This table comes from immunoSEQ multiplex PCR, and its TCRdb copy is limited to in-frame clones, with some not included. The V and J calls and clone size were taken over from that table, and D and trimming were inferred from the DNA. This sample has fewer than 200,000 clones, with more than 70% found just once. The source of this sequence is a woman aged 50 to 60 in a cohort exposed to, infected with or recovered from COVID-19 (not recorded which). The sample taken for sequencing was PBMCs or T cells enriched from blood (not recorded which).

As DNA, the CDR3 is TGTGCCAGCAGTTTGATAGCAAATAACATTCAGTACTTC. Residues: CASSLIANNIQYF. The chain employs TRBV28 and TRBJ2-4; D uncertain. Germline V gives CDR1 MDHEN, CDR2 SYDVKM. The CDR3 consists of 13 residues. Trimming removed 3 bases at V and 7 bases at J, with 10 bases between.